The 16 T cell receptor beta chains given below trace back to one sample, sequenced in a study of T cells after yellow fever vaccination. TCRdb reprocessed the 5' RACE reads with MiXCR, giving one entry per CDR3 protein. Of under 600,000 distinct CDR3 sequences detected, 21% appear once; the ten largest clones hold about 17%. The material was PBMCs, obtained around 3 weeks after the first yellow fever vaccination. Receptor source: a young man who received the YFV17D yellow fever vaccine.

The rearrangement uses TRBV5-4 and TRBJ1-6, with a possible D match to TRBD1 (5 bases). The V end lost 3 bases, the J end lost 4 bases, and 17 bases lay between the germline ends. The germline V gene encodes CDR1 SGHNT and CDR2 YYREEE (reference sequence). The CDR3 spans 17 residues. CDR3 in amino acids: CASSSGGVTAYNSPLHF. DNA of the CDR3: TGTGCCAGCAGCTCGGGTGGGGTGACAGCTTATAATTCACCCCTCCACTTT.

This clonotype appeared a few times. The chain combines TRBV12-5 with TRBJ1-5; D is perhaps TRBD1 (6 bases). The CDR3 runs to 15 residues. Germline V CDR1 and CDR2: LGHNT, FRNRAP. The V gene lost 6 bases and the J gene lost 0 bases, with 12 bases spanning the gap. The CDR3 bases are TGTGCTAGTGGCTTTGGACAGTATAGCAATCAGCCCCAGCATTTT. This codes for CASGFGQYSNQPQHF. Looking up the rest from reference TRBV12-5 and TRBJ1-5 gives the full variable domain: DARVTQTPRHKVTEMGQEVTMRCQPILGHNTVFWYRQTMMQGLELLAYFRNRAPLDDSGMPKDRFSAEMPDATLATLKIQPSEPRDSAVYFCASGFGQYSNQPQHFGDGTRLSIL.

The CDR3 sequence is CAWRPRWTEAFF. The DNA for the CDR3 is TGTGCCTGGAGACCCCGGTGGACTGAAGCTTTCTTT. V is TRBV30 and J is TRBJ1-1; unclear D gene. From germline, CDR1 is GTSNPN and CDR2 SVGIG (reference sequence). The CDR3 contains 12 residues. V lost 3 bases to trimming and J lost 5 bases, with 10 bases between them.

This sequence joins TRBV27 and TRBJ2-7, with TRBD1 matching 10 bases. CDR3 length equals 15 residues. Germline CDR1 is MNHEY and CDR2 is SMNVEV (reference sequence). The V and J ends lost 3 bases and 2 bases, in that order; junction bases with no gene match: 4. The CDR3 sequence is CASSFRDRGPYEQYF. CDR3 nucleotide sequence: TGTGCCAGCAGTTTTCGGGACAGGGGACCCTACGAGCAGTACTTC.

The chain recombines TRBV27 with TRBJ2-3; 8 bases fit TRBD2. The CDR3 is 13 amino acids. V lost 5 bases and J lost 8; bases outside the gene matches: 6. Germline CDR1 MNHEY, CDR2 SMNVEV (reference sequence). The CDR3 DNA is TGTGCCAGCAGTCCGTCCAGCGGGGGTACGCAGTATTTT. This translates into CASSPSSGGTQYF.

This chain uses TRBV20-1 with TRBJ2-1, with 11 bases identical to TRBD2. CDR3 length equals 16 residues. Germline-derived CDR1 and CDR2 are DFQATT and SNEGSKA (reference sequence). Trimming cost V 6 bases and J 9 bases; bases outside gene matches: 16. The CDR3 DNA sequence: TGCAGTGCCACAATTAGCGGGGGGGCATTTGCTGCTGAGCAGTTCTTC. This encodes CSATISGGAFAAEQFF.

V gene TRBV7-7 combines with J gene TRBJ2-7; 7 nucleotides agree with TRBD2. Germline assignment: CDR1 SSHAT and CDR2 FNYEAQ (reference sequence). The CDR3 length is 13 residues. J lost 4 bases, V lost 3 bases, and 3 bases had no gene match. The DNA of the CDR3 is TGTGCCAGCAGCTTCGCGCGGGGGTACGAGCAGTACTTC. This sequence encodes CASSFARGYEQYF.

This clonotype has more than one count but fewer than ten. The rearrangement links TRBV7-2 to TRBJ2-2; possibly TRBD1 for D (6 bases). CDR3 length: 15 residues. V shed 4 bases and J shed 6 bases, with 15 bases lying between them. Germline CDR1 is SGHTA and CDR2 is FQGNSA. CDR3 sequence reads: CASSSKQGKAGELFF. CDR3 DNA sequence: TGTGCCAGCAGCTCGAAACAGGGAAAGGCCGGGGAGCTGTTTTTT. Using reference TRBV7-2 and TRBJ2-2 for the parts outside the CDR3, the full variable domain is GAGVSQSPSNKVTEKGKDVELRCDPISGHTALYWYRQSLGQGLEFLIYFQGNSAPDKSGLPSDRFSAERTGGSVSTLTIQRTQQEDSAVYLCASSSKQGKAGELFFGEGSRLTVL.

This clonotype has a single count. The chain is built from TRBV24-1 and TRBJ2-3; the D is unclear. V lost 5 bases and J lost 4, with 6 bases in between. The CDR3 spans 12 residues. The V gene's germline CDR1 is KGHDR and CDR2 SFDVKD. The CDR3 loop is CATSGSADTQYF. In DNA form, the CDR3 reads TGTGCCACCAGTGGATCGGCAGATACGCAGTATTTT.

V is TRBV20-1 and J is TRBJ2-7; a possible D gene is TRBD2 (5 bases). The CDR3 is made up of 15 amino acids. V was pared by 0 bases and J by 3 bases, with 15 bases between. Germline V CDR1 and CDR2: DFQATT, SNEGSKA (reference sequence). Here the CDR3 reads CSARDEGGSFYEQYF. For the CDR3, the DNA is TGCAGTGCTAGAGATGAGGGCGGAAGTTTCTACGAGCAGTACTTC.

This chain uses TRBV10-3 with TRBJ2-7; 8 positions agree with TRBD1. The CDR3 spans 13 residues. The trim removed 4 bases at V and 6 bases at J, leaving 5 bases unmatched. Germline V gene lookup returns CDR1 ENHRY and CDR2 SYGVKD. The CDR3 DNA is TGTGCCATCAGTGTGCGGACAGGGCCCGAGCAGTACTTC. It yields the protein CAISVRTGPEQYF.

In DNA, the CDR3 is TGTGCCAGCAGCCAAGATAAGGTGGGGGGGCCGTGGGAGCAGTTCTTC. Encoded protein: CASSQDKVGGPWEQFF. The rearrangement joins TRBV7-3 to TRBJ2-1; the D gene is possibly TRBD2 (7 bases). The V gene lost 5 bases and the J gene lost 10 bases, with 24 bases spanning the gap. CDR1 and CDR2 (germline): SGHTA, FQGTGA. There are 16 residues in the CDR3.

CDR3 residues: CASSPLDSYEQYV. The CDR3 region has the DNA TGTGCCAGCTCACCTCTGGACAGTTACGAGCAGTACGTC. The chain employs TRBV18 and TRBJ2-7; a possible D gene is TRBD1 (6 bases). The CDR3 length is 13 residues. Trimming took off 3 bases at V and 4 bases at J, with 10 bases between the two ends. Germline V CDR1 and CDR2: KGHSH, LQKENI.

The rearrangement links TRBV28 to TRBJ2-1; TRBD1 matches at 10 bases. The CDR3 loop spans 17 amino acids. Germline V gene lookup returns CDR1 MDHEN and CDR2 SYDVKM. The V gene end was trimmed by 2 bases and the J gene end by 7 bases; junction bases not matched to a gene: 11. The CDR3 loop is CASSLQVPRDRGNEQFF. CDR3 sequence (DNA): TGTGCCAGCAGTTTACAGGTCCCCCGGGACAGGGGTAATGAGCAGTTCTTC.

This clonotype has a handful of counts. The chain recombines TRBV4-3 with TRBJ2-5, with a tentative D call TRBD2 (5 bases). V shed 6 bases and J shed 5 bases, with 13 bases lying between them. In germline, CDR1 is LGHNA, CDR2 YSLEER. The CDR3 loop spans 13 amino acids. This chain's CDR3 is CASSRGIVETQYF. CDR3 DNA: TGCGCCAGCAGTCGGGGAATAGTGGAGACCCAGTACTTC.

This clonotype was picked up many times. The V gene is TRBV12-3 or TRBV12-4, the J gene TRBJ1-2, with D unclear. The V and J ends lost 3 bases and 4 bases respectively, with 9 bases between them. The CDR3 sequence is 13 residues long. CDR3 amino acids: CASSFLGSYGYTF. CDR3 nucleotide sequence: TGTGCCAGCAGTTTCCTGGGGAGCTATGGCTACACCTTC.